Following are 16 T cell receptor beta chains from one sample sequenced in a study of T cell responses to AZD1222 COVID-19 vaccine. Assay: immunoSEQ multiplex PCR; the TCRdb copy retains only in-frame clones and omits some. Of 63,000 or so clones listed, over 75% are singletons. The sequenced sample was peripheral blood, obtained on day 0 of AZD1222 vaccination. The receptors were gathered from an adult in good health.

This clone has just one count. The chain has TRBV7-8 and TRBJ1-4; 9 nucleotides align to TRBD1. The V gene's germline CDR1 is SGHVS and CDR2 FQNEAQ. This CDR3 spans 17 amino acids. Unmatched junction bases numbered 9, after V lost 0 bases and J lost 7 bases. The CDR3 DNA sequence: TGTGCCAGCAGCTTAGCAGTTGGGACAGGGACGGGTGAAAAACTGTTTTTT. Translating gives CASSLAVGTGTGEKLFF.

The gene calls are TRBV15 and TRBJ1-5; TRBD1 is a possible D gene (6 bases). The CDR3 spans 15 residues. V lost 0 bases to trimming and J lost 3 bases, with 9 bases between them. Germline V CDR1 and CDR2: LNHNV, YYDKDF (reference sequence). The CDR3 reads CATSREYRANQPQHF. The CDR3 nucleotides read TGTGCCACCAGCAGAGAGTACAGGGCCAATCAGCCCCAGCATTTT.

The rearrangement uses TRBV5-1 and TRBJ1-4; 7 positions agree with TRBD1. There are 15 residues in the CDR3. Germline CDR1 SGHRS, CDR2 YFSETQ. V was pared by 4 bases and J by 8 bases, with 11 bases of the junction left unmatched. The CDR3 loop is CASSRQGGIGEKLFF. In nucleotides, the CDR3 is TGCGCCAGCAGCCGGCAAGGGGGCATTGGCGAAAAACTGTTTTTT.

The CDR3 DNA reads TGTGCCGGAGGGGAATTGTGGTACGAGCAGTACTTC. Translated, it gives CAGGELWYEQYF. The chain couples TRBV6-5 to TRBJ2-7; D possibly corresponds to TRBD2 (6 bases). Germline loops: CDR1 MNHEY, CDR2 SVGAGI. V lost 11 bases, J lost 4 bases, and 15 bases lay in between. This CDR3 comprises 12 residues.

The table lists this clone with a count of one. DNA of the CDR3: TGTGCCATCAGGACATACAATGAGCAGTTCTTC. Residues: CAIRTYNEQFF. This chain links TRBV10-3 with TRBJ2-1; D is unclear. Germline V gene data show CDR1 as ENHRY and CDR2 as SYGVKD. V lost 6 bases, J lost 4 bases, and 4 bases lay in between. The CDR3 spans 11 residues.

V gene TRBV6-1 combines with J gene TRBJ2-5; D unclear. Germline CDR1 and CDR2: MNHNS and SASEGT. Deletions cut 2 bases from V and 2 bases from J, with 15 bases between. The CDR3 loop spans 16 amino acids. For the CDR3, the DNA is TGTGCCAGCAGTGAAATAAAAGGATTAGGACAAGAGACCCAGTACTTC. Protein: CASSEIKGLGQETQYF.

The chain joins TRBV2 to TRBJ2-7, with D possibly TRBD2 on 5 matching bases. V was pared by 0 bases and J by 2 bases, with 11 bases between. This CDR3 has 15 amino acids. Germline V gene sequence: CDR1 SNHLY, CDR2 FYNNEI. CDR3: CASSEARVGPYEQYF. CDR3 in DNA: TGTGCCAGCAGTGAAGCGCGGGTCGGTCCCTACGAGCAGTACTTC.

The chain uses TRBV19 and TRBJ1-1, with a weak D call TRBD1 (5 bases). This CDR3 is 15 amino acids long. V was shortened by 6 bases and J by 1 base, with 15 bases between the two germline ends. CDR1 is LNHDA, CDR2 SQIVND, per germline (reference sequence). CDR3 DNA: TGTGCCAGTAGCATCACGGGGGTGGGGAACACTGAAGCTTTCTTT. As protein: CASSITGVGNTEAFF.

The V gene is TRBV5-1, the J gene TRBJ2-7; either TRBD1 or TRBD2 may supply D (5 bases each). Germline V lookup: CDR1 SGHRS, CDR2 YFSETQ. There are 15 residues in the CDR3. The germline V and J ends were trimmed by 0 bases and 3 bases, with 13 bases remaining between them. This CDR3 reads CASSLGGVGGYEQYF. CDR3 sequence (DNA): TGCGCCAGCAGCTTGGGAGGGGTTGGAGGCTACGAGCAGTACTTC.

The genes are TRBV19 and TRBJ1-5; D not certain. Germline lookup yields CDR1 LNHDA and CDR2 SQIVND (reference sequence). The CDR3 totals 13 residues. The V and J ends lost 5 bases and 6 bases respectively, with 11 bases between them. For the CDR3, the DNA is TGTGCCAGTAGTCCACAAGTGGGTCAGCCCCAGCATTTT. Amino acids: CASSPQVGQPQHF.

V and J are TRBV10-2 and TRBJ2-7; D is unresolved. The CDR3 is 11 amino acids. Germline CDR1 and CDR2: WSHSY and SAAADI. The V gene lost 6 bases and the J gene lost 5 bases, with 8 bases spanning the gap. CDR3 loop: CASRKADEQYF. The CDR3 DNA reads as TGCGCCAGCAGGAAGGCAGACGAGCAGTACTTC.

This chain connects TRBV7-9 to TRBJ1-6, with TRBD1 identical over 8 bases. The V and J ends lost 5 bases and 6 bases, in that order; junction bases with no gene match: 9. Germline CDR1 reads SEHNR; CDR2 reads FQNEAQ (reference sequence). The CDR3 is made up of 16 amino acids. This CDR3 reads CASSRPNRGTNSPLHF. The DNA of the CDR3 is TGTGCCAGCAGCCGACCAAACAGGGGGACTAATTCACCCCTCCACTTT.

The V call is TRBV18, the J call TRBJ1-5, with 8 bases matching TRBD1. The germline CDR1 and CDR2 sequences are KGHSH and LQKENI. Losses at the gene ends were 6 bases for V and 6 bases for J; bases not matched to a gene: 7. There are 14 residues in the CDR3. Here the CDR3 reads CASSNRGSGQPQHF. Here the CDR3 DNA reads TGTGCCAGCTCGAACAGGGGGTCCGGTCAGCCCCAGCATTTT. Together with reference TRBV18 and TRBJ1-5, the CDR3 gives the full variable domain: NAGVMQNPRHLVRRRGQEARLRCSPMKGHSHVYWYRQLPEEGLKFMVYLQKENIIDESGMPKERFSAEFPKEGPSILRIQQVVRGDSAAYFCASSNRGSGQPQHFGDGTRLSIL.

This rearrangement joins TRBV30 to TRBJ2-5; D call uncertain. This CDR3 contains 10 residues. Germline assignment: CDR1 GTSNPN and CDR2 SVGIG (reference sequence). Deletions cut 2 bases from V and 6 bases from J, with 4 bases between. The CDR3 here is CAWSLKTQYF. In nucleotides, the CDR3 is TGTGCCTGGAGTTTGAAGACCCAGTACTTC.

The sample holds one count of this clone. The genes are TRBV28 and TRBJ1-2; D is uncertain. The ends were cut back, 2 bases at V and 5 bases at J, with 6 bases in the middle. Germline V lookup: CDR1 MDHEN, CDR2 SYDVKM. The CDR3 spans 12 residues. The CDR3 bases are TGTGCCAGCAGTTTAGGTTTTTATGGCTACACCTTC. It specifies CASSLGFYGYTF.

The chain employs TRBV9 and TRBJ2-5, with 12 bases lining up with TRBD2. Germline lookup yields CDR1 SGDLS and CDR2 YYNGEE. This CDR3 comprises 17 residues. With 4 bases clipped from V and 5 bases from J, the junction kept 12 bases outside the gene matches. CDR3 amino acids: CASSPGTSGLRRETQYF. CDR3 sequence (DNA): TGTGCCAGCAGCCCCGGGACTAGCGGGTTAAGGCGGGAGACCCAGTACTTC.